This T cell receptor (beta chain) emerged from a study of T cells in Graves' hyperthyroidism and ophthalmopathy. TCR beta CDR3 regions were amplified from RNA transcripts. During a first-round RT-PCR of the TCR CDR3, the HTBI primer set was used. TCRdb recomputed calls from the multiplex PCR reads with MiXCR, one row per CDR3 protein. Found here are under 650,000 distinct CDR3 sequences, around 15% of them singletons; the top ten hold less than 4.5%. In this sample, this clonotype turned up many times. Trimming took off 4 bases at V and 7 bases at J, with 11 bases between the two ends. The CDR3 sequence is 14 residues long.

This sequence joins TRBV12-3 or TRBV12-4 and TRBJ1-6; D is perhaps TRBD1 (5 bases). Material for sequencing was blood. The sequence came from a woman aged 25 to 39 with Graves' hyperthyroidism. CDR3 residues: CASSSGWGNSPLHF. In DNA form, the CDR3 reads TGTGCCAGCAGTTCAGGGTGGGGGAATTCACCCCTCCACTTT.